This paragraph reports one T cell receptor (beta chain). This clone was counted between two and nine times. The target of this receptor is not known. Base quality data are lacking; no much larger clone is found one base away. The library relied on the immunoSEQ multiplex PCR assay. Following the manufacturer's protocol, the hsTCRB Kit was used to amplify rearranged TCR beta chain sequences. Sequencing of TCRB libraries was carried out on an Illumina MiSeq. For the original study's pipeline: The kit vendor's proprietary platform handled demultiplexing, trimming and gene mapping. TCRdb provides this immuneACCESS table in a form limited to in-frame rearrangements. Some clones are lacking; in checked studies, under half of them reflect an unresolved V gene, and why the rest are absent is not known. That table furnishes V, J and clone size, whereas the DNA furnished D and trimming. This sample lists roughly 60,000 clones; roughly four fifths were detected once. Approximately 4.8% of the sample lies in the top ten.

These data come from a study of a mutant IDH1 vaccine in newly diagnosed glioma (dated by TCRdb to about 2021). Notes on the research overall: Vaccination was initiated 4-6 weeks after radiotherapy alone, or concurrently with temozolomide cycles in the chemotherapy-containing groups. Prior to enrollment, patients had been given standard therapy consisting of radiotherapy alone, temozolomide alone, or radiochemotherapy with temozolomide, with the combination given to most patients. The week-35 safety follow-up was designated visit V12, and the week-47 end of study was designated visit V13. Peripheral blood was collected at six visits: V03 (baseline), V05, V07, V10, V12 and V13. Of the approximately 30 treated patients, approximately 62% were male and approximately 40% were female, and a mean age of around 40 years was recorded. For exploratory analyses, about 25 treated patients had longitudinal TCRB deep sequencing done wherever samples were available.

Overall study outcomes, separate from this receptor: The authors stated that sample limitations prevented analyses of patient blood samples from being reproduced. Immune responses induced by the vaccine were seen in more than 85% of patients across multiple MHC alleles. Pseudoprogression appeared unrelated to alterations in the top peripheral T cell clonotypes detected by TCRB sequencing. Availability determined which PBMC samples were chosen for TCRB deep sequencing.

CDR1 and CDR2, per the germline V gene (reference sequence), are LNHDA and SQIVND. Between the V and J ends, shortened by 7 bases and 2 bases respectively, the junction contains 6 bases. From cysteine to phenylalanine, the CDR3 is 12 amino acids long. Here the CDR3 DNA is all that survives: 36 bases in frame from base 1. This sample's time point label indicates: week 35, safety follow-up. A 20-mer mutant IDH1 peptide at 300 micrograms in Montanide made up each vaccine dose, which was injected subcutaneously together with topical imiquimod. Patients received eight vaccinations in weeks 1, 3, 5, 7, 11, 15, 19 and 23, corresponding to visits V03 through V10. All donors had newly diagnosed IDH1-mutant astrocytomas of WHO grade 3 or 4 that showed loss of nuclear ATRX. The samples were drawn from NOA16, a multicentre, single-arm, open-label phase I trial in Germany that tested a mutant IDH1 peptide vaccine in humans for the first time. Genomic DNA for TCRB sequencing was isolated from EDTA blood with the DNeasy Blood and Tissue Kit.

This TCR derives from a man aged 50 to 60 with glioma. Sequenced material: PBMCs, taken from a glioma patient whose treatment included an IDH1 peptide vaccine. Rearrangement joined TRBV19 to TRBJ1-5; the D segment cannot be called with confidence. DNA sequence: TGTGCCAGTAAGGGCGGCAATCAGCCCCAGCATTTT. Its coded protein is CASKGGNQPQHF.